The clone carrying this TCR beta chain was seen once. Its antigen is not known. The sample belongs to a study of cytomegalovirus exposure and HLA in healthy donors. PCR involved 60 Vbeta and 13 Jbeta primers. TCRdb keeps only in-frame clones here, not all; method: immunoSEQ multiplex PCR. The sample yields around 150,000 clones, approximately 78% seen once. This CDR3 contains 13 residues. Trimming left V 7 bases short and J 2 bases short, with 12 bases between. In germline, CDR1 is SQVTM, CDR2 ANQGSEA. Study-wide points: When the data were analyzed later, several of the most significant clusters appeared to be linked to common viral pathogens.

This receptor was obtained from a girl aged 2 to 9 in good health and CMV-seropositive. Sequenced sample: PBMCs. The rearrangement uses TRBV29-1 and TRBJ2-1, with D maybe TRBD2 (6 bases). The CDR3 DNA follows: TGCAGCGGTAGCGGAAGGGCCTACAATGAGCAGTTCTTC. Its translation is CSGSGRAYNEQFF.